In its sample, the clone carrying this T cell receptor (beta chain) was seen many times. Its antigen is not identified. In TCRdb, the reads were re-called with MiXCR into one record per CDR3 protein. The sample lists over 100,000 distinct CDR3 sequences; 10% were seen once. The data are from a study of T cell repertoires in cytomegalovirus infection. About the research overall: A matching HLA type, together with CMV infection, was signaled by public TCR beta signatures.

V shed 4 bases and J shed 7 bases, with 13 bases lying between them. This CDR3 has 13 residues. The V gene's germline CDR1 is SGHTA and CDR2 FQGNSA. V gene TRBV7-2 combines with J gene TRBJ1-2; a weak D match, TRBD1 (6 bases). Sequenced sample: PBMCs, sequenced either directly or after in vitro stimulation (not recorded which). The TCR sequence derives from a human donor in good health (CMV status not recorded). Some clones in this sample may be carry-over from other donors' samples. CDR3 in amino acids: CASSSRGQFGYTF. For the CDR3, the DNA is TGTGCCAGCAGCTCGCGGGGGCAGTTTGGCTACACCTTC.